A single sample gave rise to the 3 T cell receptor beta chains below, sequenced in a study of blood T cells in healthy people across ages. A sample-barcoded 5' primer and a J-beta primer mix were used in a second PCR of about 6 to 12 cycles. TCRdb re-called the 5' RACE reads through MiXCR, storing one row per CDR3 protein. The sample holds roughly 800,000 distinct CDR3 sequences, 25% to 30% seen once. This sample was also put to use in a study of T cells of mothers and their children.

Sequences were obtained from blood. These receptors all stem from a boy between 10 and 17 years old in good health.

This clonotype was detected a few times. J is TRBJ1-5 and V is TRBV5-1; 11 nucleotides line up with TRBD1. Trimming cost V 0 bases and J 4 bases; bases outside gene matches: 3. The CDR3 contains 16 residues. The germline CDR1 and CDR2 sequences are SGHRS and YFSETQ. The CDR3 is CASSLDGQGANQPQHF. The CDR3, as DNA: TGCGCCAGCAGCTTGGACGGACAGGGGGCTAATCAGCCCCAGCATTTT.

With regard to this clonotype: One end of the junction varies from germline; a read error may be responsible. The chain is built from TRBV10-3 and TRBJ2-1; 12 bases align to TRBD2. Germline-derived CDR1 and CDR2 are ENHRY and SYGVKD. This CDR3 is 13 amino acids long. The CDR3 DNA follows: TGTGCCATACTAGCGGGGGGCGTGGATGAGCGGTTCTTC. The encoded protein is CAILAGGVDERFF.

This clonotype was counted ten times or more. This chain connects TRBV20-1 to TRBJ1-2; 7 bases map to TRBD1. Germline CDR1 and CDR2: DFQATT and SNEGSKA (reference sequence). V lost 6 bases, J lost 0 bases, and 7 bases stayed unmatched. The CDR3 is 14 residues long. CDR3 nucleotide sequence: TGCAGTGCACAGGACAGGAGAACTAACTATGGCTACACCTTC. Translation gives CSAQDRRTNYGYTF.